This T cell receptor beta chain was recorded in a study of blood T cell repertoires in COVID-19. The CDR3 is 13 residues long. CDR1 SGHTA and CDR2 FQGTGA come from the germline V gene. The V segment lost 5 bases and the J segment 0 bases; nucleotides outside the gene matches: 1. The sample holds one count of this clone. Seattle participants joined during active infection and were tracked over time. The assay was immunoSEQ multiplex PCR, and TCRdb's table has in-frame clones only and misses some. The sample carries about 140,000 clones, about nine tenths recorded once. J is TRBJ2-7 and V is TRBV7-3; 7 bases match TRBD1. This TCR was sampled from a human donor with COVID-19, enrolled during active disease. The donor label of this sample is uncertain. Sequenced material: peripheral blood. CDR3 loop: CASSRDSSYEQYF. CDR3 nucleotide sequence: TGTGCCAGCAGCCGGGACAGCTCCTACGAGCAGTACTTC.